Given below is one T cell receptor beta chain in context. With 4 bases clipped from V and 3 bases from J, the junction kept 2 bases outside the gene matches. Germline V gene data show CDR1 as LGHNA and CDR2 as YNFKEQ. The CDR3 has 14 residues. Methods used by the authors: Amplified reference gene primers provided the basis for estimating nucleated cell counts. Here immunoSEQ multiplex PCR was the method, and the copy in TCRdb shows in-frame clones only, minus some. That table is the source of V, J and clone size, and D and trimming were worked out from the DNA. The sample has 65,000 or so clones, approximately 80% seen once. The sample originates from a study of blood T cell repertoires in COVID-19. Study context: From the United States, Italy and Spain came samples of acute and convalescent COVID-19. PBMCs, B-cell-depleted T cells, or T cells provided the cDNA or gDNA that made up the material.

The chain carries TRBV4-2 and TRBJ2-7; the match to TRBD1 covers 11 bases. The origin of this receptor is an elderly man with acute or convalescent COVID-19. Input material: peripheral blood. For the CDR3, the DNA is TGTGCCAGCAGCCCGGGGACAGGGGGCTACGAGCAGTACTTC. Its protein product is CASSPGTGGYEQYF.